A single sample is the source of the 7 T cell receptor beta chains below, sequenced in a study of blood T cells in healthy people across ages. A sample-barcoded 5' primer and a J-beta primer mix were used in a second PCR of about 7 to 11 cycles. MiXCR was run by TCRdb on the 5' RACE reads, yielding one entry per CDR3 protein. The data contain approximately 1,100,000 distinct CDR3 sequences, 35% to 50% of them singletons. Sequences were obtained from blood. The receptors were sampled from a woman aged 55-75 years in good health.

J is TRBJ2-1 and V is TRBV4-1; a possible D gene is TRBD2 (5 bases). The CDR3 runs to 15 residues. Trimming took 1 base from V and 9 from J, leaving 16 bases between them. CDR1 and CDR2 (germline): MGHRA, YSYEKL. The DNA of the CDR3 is TGCGCCAGCAGCCAAGGACACGGAGGAGGCGGTGAGCAGTTCTTC. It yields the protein CASSQGHGGGGEQFF.

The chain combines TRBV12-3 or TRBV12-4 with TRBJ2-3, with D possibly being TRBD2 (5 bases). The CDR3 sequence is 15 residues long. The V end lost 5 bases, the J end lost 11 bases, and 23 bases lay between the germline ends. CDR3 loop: CASSEGRVGAGMQYF. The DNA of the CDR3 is TGTGCCAGCAGTGAGGGCCGAGTGGGAGCCGGTATGCAGTATTTT.

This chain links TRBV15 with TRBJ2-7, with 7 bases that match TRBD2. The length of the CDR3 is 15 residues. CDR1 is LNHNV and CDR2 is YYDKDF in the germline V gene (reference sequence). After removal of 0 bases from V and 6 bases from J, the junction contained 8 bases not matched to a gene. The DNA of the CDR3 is TGTGCCACCAGCAGAGATCGATGGGAGGGGTCCGAGCAGTACTTC. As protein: CATSRDRWEGSEQYF.

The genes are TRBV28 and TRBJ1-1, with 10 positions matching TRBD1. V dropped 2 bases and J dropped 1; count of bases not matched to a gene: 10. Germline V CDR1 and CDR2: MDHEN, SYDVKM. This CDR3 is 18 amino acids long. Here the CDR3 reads CASSLHSRGQGRNTEAFF. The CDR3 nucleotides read TGTGCCAGCAGTTTACATAGTAGGGGACAGGGGCGGAACACTGAAGCTTTCTTT.

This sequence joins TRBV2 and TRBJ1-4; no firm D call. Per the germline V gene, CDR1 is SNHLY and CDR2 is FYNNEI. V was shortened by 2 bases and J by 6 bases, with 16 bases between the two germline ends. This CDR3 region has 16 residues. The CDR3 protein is CASSENGPYGHEKLFF. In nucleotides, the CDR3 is TGTGCCAGCAGTGAAAACGGGCCGTATGGCCATGAAAAACTGTTTTTT.

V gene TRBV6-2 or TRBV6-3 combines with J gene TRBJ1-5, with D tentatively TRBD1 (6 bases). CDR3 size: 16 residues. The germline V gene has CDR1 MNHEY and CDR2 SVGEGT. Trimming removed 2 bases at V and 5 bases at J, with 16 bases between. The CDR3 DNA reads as TGTGCCAGCAGTTACGAAACTGGGGGGGCGGATCAGCCCCAGCATTTT. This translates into CASSYETGGADQPQHF.

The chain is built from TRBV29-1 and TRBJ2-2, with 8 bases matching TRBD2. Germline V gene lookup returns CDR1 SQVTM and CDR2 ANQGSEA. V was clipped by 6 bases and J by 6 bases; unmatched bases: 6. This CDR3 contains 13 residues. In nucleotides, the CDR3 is TGCAGCGTACAGGGCGGGAGGCCCGGGGAGCTGTTTTTT. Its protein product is CSVQGGRPGELFF.